The clone carrying this TCR beta chain has only a few counts. As yet, its antigen is unknown. The entry originates in a study of read filtering for tumor transcriptome and immune sequencing. Germline CDR1 reads MNHEY; CDR2 reads SMNVEV (reference sequence). Deletions cut 5 bases from V and 2 bases from J, with 13 bases between. The CDR3 has 14 amino acids. General study findings and limits: About four fifths of IR-seq clonotypes had a single read, yet these held around 4% of reads. Even smaller IR-seq throughput identified most shared clonotypes. This fraction held mixed bone marrow immune cells after CD138-negative sorting.

At the time of active disease, bone marrow was collected from every patient. Molecular barcoded adaptors covering alpha/delta and beta/gamma chains were used on 400 to 450 ng RNA. TCRdb re-analysed the reads in MiXCR, keeping a single row per CDR3 protein. The table records some 130,000 distinct CDR3 sequences, under 15% of them present only once. This TCR was recovered from a donor aged 40 or older with multiple myeloma. Sequenced input: a population of CD138-negative cells sorted from bone marrow. The chain recombines TRBV27 with TRBJ2-7, with D tentatively TRBD2 (6 bases). The CDR3 is CASSVLAGAYEQYF. The CDR3, as DNA: TGTGCCAGCAGTGTACTAGCAGGAGCCTACGAGCAGTACTTC.